These T cell receptor beta chains were read from a single sample in a study of cytomegalovirus exposure and HLA in healthy donors. Here immunoSEQ multiplex PCR was the method, and the copy in TCRdb shows in-frame clones only, minus some. The profile shows roughly 50,000 clones, 82% of them singletons. Sequencing was carried out using PBMCs. Every receptor here comes from a woman between 18 and 29 years old in good health and CMV-seronegative. Both conserved end residues are part of each CDR3. A D gene is named only where the DNA matches it firmly. Not all rows give a size; the values are once, few, many and, for expanded clones, a class.

CDR3 protein	CDR3 DNA	V gene	J gene	clone size	D gene
CASSLRTGDGYTF	TGTGCCAGCAGCCTACGGACAGGGGATGGCTACACCTTC	TRBV5-6	TRBJ1-2	-	TRBD1
CASSSPLAGGVDEQFF	TGTGCCAGCAGTTCGCCTCTAGCGGGAGGAGTCGATGAGCAGTTCTTC	TRBV28	TRBJ2-1	-	TRBD2
CASSESGANTGELFF	TGCGCCAGCAGTGAGTCCGGGGCGAACACCGGGGAGCTGTTTTTT	TRBV10-1	TRBJ2-2	-	-
CAISKGLAGEETQYF	TGTGCCATCAGTAAGGGACTAGCGGGCGAAGAGACCCAGTACTTC	TRBV10-3	TRBJ2-5	few	TRBD2
CASSSYRVRDTEAFF	TGTGCCAGCAGCTCATACAGGGTGAGGGACACTGAAGCTTTCTTT	TRBV7-9	TRBJ1-1	-	-
CASSNPGTGVRHEQYF	TGTGCCAGTAGTAACCCCGGGACAGGGGTGCGCCACGAGCAGTACTTC	TRBV19	TRBJ2-7	-	TRBD1
CASSRTGENTEAFF	TGCGCCAGCAGCAGGACAGGGGAGAACACTGAAGCTTTCTTT	TRBV5-1	TRBJ1-1	-	TRBD1
CASSAHRVLDYGYTF	TGTGCCAGCAGCGCTCACAGGGTATTAGACTATGGCTACACCTTC	TRBV7-9	TRBJ1-2	-	-
CASSLRGSGDEKLFF	TGTGCCAGCAGCTTACGCGGGTCCGGCGATGAAAAACTGTTTTTT	TRBV11-3	TRBJ1-4	-	-
CASSQGASGSSYNEQFF	TGTGCCAGCAGCCAAGGAGCTAGCGGGAGCTCCTACAATGAGCAGTTCTTC	TRBV4-2	TRBJ2-1	-	TRBD2